This TCR beta chain was obtained from a study of blood T cell repertoires in COVID-19. On the study more broadly: Whether acute or convalescent, the COVID-19 samples came from the United States, Italy and Spain.

Sequencing was performed with immunoSEQ multiplex PCR; in TCRdb, only in-frame clones are kept and a portion is missing. This table has fewer than 50,000 clones, around three quarters appearing once. The CDR3 totals 15 residues. J lost 3 bases, V lost 2 bases, and 1 base had no gene match. Germline CDR1 SGHNT, CDR2 YENEEA. This sequence was found in a man older than 75 with acute or convalescent COVID-19. Sequencing used peripheral blood. The chain joins TRBV11-3 to TRBJ2-3, with 11 nucleotides matching TRBD2. This CDR3 is CASSLLAGGTDTQYF. The CDR3 region has the DNA TGTGCCAGCAGCTTATTAGCGGGAGGGACAGATACGCAGTATTTT.